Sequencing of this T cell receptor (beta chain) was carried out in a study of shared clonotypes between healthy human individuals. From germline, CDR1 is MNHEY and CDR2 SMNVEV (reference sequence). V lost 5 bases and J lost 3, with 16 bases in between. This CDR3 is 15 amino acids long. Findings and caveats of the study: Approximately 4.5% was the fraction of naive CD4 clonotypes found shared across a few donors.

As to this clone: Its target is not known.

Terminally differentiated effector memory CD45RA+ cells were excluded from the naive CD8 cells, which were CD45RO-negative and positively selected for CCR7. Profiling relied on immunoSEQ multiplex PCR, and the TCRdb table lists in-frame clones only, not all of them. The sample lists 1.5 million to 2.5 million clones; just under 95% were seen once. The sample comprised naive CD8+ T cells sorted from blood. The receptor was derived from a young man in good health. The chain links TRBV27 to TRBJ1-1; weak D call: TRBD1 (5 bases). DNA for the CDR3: TGTGCCAGCAGTGACGGGGCGAAAGGGTACACTGAAGCTTTCTTT. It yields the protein CASSDGAKGYTEAFF.